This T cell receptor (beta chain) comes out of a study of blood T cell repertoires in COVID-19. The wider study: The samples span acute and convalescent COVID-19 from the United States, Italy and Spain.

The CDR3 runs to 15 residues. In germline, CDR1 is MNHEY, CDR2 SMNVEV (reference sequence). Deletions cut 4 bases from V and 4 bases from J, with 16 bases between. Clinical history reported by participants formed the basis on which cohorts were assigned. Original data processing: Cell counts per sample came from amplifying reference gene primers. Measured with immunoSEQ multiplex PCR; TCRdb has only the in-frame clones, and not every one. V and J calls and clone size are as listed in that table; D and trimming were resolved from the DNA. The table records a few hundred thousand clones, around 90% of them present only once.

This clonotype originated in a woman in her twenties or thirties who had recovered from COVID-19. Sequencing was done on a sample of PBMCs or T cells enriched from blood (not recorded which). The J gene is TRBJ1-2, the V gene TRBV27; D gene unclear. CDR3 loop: CASSSPLSGSYGYTF. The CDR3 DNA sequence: TGTGCCAGCAGTTCCCCATTGTCGGGGAGCTATGGCTACACCTTC.